The source of this T cell receptor beta chain is a study of blood T cells in healthy people across ages. This CDR3 is built from 15 residues. Germline assignment: CDR1 MDHEN and CDR2 SYDVKM. The ends lost 3 bases at V and 4 bases at J; junction bases unmatched: 7. The authors ran a second PCR of 7 to 11 cycles using a sample-barcoded 5' primer and a J-beta primer mix. Each of the cDNA molecules was tagged by a template-switch adaptor with 12 random nucleotides. CDR3-containing paired-end reads numbered at least 3 million in each sample. Each CDR3 protein is one row after TCRdb ran MiXCR on the 5' RACE reads. The sample includes about 930,000 distinct CDR3 sequences, almost 30% seen only once; the top ten take 10%. This clonotype was counted ten times or more. These sequences were also reported in another study, on T cells of mothers and their children. According to that study: The donor cohort consisted of three healthy Caucasian mothers and their six children. Clones that were microchimeric and persistent were not detected among T cells.

The specimen was blood. The V gene is TRBV28, the J gene TRBJ2-5; 8 bases are shared with TRBD2. This receptor was obtained from a woman aged 40 to 50 in good health. CDR3 protein: CASSFGTSLRETQYF. The CDR3, as DNA: TGTGCCAGCAGTTTCGGGACTAGTTTACGAGAGACCCAGTACTTC.